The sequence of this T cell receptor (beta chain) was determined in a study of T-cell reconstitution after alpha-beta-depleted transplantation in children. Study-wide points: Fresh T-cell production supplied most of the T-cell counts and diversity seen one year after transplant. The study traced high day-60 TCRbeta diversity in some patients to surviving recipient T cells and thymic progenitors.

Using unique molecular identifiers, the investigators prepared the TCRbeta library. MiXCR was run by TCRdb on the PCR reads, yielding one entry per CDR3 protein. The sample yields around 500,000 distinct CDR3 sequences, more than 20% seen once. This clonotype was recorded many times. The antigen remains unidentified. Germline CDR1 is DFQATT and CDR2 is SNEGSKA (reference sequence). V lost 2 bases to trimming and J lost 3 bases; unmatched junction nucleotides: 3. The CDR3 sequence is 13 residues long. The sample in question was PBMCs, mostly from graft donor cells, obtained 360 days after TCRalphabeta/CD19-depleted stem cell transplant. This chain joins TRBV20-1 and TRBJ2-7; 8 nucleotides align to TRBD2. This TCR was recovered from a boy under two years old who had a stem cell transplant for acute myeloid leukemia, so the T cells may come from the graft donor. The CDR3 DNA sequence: TGCAGTGCTAGACAGGCGGGGGGCTACGAGCAGTACGTC. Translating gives CSARQAGGYEQYV.